The 19 T cell receptor beta chains given below trace back to one sample, sequenced in a study of T cell repertoires in cytomegalovirus infection. Using its own MiXCR run on the reads, TCRdb lists one record per CDR3 protein. This sample has about 240,000 distinct CDR3 sequences, with around 6.2% found just once. Sequences were obtained from PBMCs. The source of these receptors is a human donor in good health (CMV status not recorded). Some clones in this sample may be carry-over from other donors' samples.

This clonotype was detected a few times. The V and J genes are TRBV2 and TRBJ1-1; D is uncertain. The CDR3 is made up of 14 amino acids. Trimming shortened V by 3 bases and J by 0 bases, and 8 bases separated the two germline ends. Germline lookup yields CDR1 SNHLY and CDR2 FYNNEI. Here the CDR3 reads CASSDREMNTEAFF. CDR3 sequence (DNA): TGTGCCAGCAGTGATCGGGAAATGAACACTGAAGCTTTCTTT.

At least ten counts were recorded for this clonotype. The CDR3 DNA is TGTGCCAGCAGCCAAGATGGGACAGGCAGTGAGCCCCAGCATTTT. Its translation is CASSQDGTGSEPQHF. The chain carries TRBV14 and TRBJ1-5, with 8 bases fitting TRBD1. Trimming cost V 0 bases and J 8 bases; bases outside gene matches: 6. Germline values: CDR1 SGHDN, CDR2 FVKESK. This CDR3 region has 15 residues.

This clonotype showed up many times. The chain uses TRBV29-1 and TRBJ2-5; no clear D gene. Deletions cut 6 bases from V and 1 base from J, with 12 bases between. This CDR3 is 13 amino acids long. Germline V lookup: CDR1 SQVTM, CDR2 ANQGSEA. In DNA, the CDR3 is TGCAGCGTCCAAGGGAAATTCCAAGAGACCCAGTACTTC. Its translation: CSVQGKFQETQYF.

This clonotype was recorded many times. This rearrangement joins TRBV11-2 to TRBJ2-2; TRBD2 agrees at 7 bases. From germline, CDR1 is SGHAT and CDR2 FQNNGV. This CDR3 is 14 amino acids long. Unmatched junction bases numbered 5, after V lost 6 bases and J lost 4 bases. CDR3 loop: CASRKSGITGELFF. Written as DNA, the CDR3 is TGTGCCAGCAGAAAGAGCGGGATCACCGGGGAGCTGTTTTTT.

This clonotype was seen at least ten times. This sequence joins TRBV6-5 and TRBJ2-3, with TRBD1 as a possible D gene (6 bases). The length of the CDR3 is 13 residues. Germline V gene lookup returns CDR1 MNHEY and CDR2 SVGAGI. V dropped 6 bases and J dropped 10 bases, with 17 bases sitting between them. The CDR3 DNA reads as TGTGCCAGCAGGTCCGGGGCCCAGGGGCCGCAGTATTTT. It is translated as CASRSGAQGPQYF.

Many counts were recorded for this clonotype. V is TRBV2 and J is TRBJ2-3, with a tentative D call TRBD1 (7 bases). CDR1 is SNHLY, CDR2 FYNNEI, per germline. The V and J ends lost 3 bases and 5 bases respectively, with 12 bases between them. CDR3 length: 14 amino acids. The CDR3 reads CASSDSRGVDTQYF. The CDR3 DNA follows: TGTGCCAGCAGTGATAGCAGGGGGGTAGATACGCAGTATTTT.

This clonotype was counted between two and nine times. The chain has TRBV20-1 and TRBJ2-2; D gene ambiguous. Germline CDR1 DFQATT, CDR2 SNEGSKA (reference sequence). V dropped 0 bases and J dropped 4 bases, with 12 bases sitting between them. The CDR3 consists of 15 residues. CDR3 sequence: CSARDGPLGTGELFF. CDR3 coding DNA: TGCAGTGCTAGAGATGGCCCTCTCGGCACCGGGGAGCTGTTTTTT.

This clonotype was seen repeatedly, ten times or more. This chain connects TRBV20-1 to TRBJ1-1; D is undetermined. This CDR3 spans 14 amino acids. Germline V lookup: CDR1 DFQATT, CDR2 SNEGSKA (reference sequence). Trimming removed 1 base from V and 1 base from J, with 10 bases in between. CDR3 residues: CSARGVGPNTEAFF. The CDR3 DNA reads as TGCAGTGCTAGAGGGGTCGGTCCGAACACTGAAGCTTTCTTT.

This clonotype showed up just once. A much larger clone differs by one base, so this may be a read error. In DNA, the CDR3 is TGTGCCAGCAGTCGTCAATACGGGCAGTACTTC. Translated: CASSRQYGQYF. V and J are TRBV28 and TRBJ2-7; D is unclear. The CDR3 runs 11 residues. Germline-derived CDR1 and CDR2 are MDHEN and SYDVKM.

This clonotype was detected ten times or more. The CDR3 loop reads CASSPGTGTDTQYF. The CDR3 nucleotides read TGTGCCAGCAGCCCGGGGACAGGCACAGATACGCAGTATTTT. V gene TRBV7-8 combines with J gene TRBJ2-3; 7 positions match TRBD1. Germline V gives CDR1 SGHVS, CDR2 FQNEAQ. V shed 5 bases, J shed 1 base, and the junction held 3 bases outside the gene matches. The CDR3 is 14 amino acids.

In this sample, this clonotype turned up many times. The chain carries TRBV7-9 and TRBJ1-6; D gene uncertain. V was cut by 3 bases and J by 10 bases, with 10 bases left in between. The CDR3 covers 13 residues. Germline-derived CDR1 and CDR2 are SEHNR and FQNEAQ (reference sequence). The CDR3, as DNA: TGTGCCAGCAGCTTCACCGACTACTCACCCCTCCACTTT. Its translation is CASSFTDYSPLHF.

The chain is built from TRBV28 and TRBJ2-4, with 8 bases aligning to TRBD1. The V and J ends lost 1 base and 0 bases, in that order; junction bases with no gene match: 2. Germline lookup yields CDR1 MDHEN and CDR2 SYDVKM. The CDR3 covers 16 residues. CDR3 sequence: CASSLSGQGAKNIQYF. The CDR3, as DNA: TGTGCCAGCAGTTTATCAGGACAGGGAGCCAAAAACATTCAGTACTTC.

This clonotype came up many times. DNA of the CDR3: TGTGCCAGCAGCCGAGACTGGAACACCGGGGAGCTGTTTTTT. Protein: CASSRDWNTGELFF. This chain uses TRBV7-2 with TRBJ2-2; no clear D gene. V was shortened by 5 bases and J by 1 base, with 8 bases between the two germline ends. This CDR3 has 14 amino acids. Germline CDR1 SGHTA, CDR2 FQGNSA.

The chain links TRBV30 to TRBJ1-1; D gene uncertain. CDR3 length equals 12 residues. The germline V gene encodes CDR1 GTSNPN and CDR2 SVGIG (reference sequence). Trimming pared 3 bases from V and 0 bases from J, leaving 5 bases between. The CDR3, as DNA: TGTGCCTGGAGGGCAATGAACACTGAAGCTTTCTTT. Its protein product is CAWRAMNTEAFF.

A note on this clonotype: This may arise from a read error, as a much more abundant clone is one base away. This rearrangement joins TRBV20-1 to TRBJ1-2; 9 nucleotides match TRBD1. Germline CDR1 reads DFQATT; CDR2 reads SNEGSKA (reference sequence). The ends lost 4 bases at V and 7 bases at J; junction bases unmatched: 13. The CDR3 is 15 residues long. CDR3 sequence (DNA): TGCAGTGCTAACAACATACAGGGGGCATTCTGTGGCTACACCTTC. This encodes CSANNIQGAFCGYTF.

This clonotype was found many times. The chain combines TRBV6-6 with TRBJ2-5, with 7 bases lining up with TRBD1. Germline V lookup: CDR1 MNHNY, CDR2 SVGAGI (reference sequence). V trimming: 6 bases; J trimming: 2 bases; junction bases outside the gene matches: 6. The CDR3 is made up of 14 amino acids. The CDR3 loop is CASSSGQAQETQYF. The CDR3 DNA is TGTGCCAGCAGCTCCGGACAGGCACAAGAGACCCAGTACTTC.

The sample holds many counts of this clonotype. The V and J genes are TRBV7-2 and TRBJ1-2; 9 bases are shared with TRBD1. Looked up from germline, CDR1 is SGHTA and CDR2 is FQGNSA. CDR3 length: 15 amino acids. The J segment lost 0 bases and the V segment lost 5 bases, leaving 4 bases of the junction unmatched. CDR3 bases: TGTGCCAGCAGCACGACAGGGGGATCTAACTATGGCTACACCTTC. It translates to CASSTTGGSNYGYTF.

This chain joins TRBV5-4 and TRBJ2-2; D may be TRBD1 (7 bases). CDR1 is SGHNT, CDR2 YYREEE, per germline (reference sequence). V was pared by 2 bases and J by 10 bases, with 21 bases between. This CDR3 region has 16 residues. The CDR3 DNA is TGTGCCAGCAGCTTTTTTCGACAGGGAGGAGACGAGGAGCTGTTTTTT. Protein sequence: CASSFFRQGGDEELFF.

V is TRBV20-1 and J is TRBJ2-3; tentatively, D is TRBD2 (7 bases). The CDR3 is 15 residues long. Germline V CDR1 and CDR2: DFQATT, SNEGSKA (reference sequence). V was pared by 0 bases and J by 6 bases, with 16 bases between. The CDR3 DNA follows: TGCAGTGCTAGAGATCCGCAGGGGAGGGCGGATACGCAGTATTTT. Translating gives CSARDPQGRADTQYF.